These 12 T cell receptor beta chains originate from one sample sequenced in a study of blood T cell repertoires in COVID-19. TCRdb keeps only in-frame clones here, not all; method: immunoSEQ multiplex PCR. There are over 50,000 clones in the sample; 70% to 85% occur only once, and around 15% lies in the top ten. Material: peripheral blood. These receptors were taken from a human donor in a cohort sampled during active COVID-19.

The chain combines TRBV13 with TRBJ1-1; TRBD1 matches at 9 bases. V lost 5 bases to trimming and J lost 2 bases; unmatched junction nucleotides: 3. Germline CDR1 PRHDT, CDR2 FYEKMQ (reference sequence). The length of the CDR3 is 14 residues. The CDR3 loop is CASSEQGANTEAFF. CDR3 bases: TGTGCCAGCAGCGAACAGGGGGCCAACACTGAAGCTTTCTTT.

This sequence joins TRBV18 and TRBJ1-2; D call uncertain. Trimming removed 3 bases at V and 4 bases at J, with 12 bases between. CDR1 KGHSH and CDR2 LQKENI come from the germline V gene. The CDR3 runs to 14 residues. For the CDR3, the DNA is TGTGCCAGCTCACCTGAAAGTCGCGGCTATGGCTACACCTTC. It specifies CASSPESRGYGYTF.

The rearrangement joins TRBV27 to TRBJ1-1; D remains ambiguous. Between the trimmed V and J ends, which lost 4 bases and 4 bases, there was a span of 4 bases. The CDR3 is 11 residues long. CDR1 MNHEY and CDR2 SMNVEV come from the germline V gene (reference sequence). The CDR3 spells CASSSGTEAFF. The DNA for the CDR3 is TGTGCCAGCAGTTCGGGCACTGAAGCTTTCTTT.

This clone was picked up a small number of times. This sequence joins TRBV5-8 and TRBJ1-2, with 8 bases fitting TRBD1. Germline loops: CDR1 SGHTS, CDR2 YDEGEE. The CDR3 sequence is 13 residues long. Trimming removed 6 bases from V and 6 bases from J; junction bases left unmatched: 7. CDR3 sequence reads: CASMWGTGNGYTF. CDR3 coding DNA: TGTGCCAGCATGTGGGGGACAGGAAATGGCTACACCTTC.

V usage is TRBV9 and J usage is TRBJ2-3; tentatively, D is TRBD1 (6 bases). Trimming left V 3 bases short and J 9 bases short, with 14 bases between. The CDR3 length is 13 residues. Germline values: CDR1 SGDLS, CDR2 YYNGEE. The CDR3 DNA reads TGTGCCAGCAGCGGCACAGGGCCCCGCACGCAGTATTTT. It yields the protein CASSGTGPRTQYF.

The chain's CDR3 is CASSLGFTSGGPPYEQYF. Here the CDR3 DNA reads TGTGCCAGCAGCTTAGGCTTCACTAGCGGGGGGCCCCCCTACGAGCAGTACTTC. The chain links TRBV11-2 to TRBJ2-7, with TRBD2 matching 12 bases. The trim removed 1 base at V and 2 bases at J, leaving 9 bases unmatched. This CDR3 contains 18 residues. Per germline, CDR1 SGHAT and CDR2 FQNNGV.

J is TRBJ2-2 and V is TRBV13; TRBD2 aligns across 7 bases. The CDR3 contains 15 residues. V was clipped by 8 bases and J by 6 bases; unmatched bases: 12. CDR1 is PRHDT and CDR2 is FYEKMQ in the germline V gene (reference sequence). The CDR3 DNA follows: TGTGCCAGCTCCGAGGAGGGGAGGGGATCCGGGGAGCTGTTTTTT. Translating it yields CASSEEGRGSGELFF.

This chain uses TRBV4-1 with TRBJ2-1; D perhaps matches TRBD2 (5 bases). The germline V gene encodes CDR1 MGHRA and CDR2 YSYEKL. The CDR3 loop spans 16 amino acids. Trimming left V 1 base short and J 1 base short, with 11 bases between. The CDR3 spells CASSQVLRGSYNEQFF. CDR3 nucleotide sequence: TGCGCCAGCAGCCAAGTTTTAAGAGGGTCCTACAATGAGCAGTTCTTC.

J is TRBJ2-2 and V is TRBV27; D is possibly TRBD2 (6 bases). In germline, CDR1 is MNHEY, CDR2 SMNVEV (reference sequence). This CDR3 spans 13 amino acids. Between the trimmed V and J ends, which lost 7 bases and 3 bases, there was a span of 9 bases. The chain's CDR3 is CASMRGYTGELFF. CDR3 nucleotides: TGTGCCAGCATGCGGGGCTACACCGGGGAGCTGTTTTTT.

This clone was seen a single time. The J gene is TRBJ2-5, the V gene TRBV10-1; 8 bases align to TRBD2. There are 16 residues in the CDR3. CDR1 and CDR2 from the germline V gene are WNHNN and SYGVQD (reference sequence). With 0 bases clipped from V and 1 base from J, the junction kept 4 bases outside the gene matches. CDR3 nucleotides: TGCGCCAGCAGTGAGTCGCGGGGGGCCACCCAAGAGACCCAGTACTTC. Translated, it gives CASSESRGATQETQYF.

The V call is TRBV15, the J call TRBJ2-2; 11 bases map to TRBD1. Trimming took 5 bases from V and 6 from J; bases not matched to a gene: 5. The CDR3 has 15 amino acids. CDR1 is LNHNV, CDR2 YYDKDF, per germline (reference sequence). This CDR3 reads CATSPGQGVSGELFF. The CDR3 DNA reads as TGTGCCACCAGCCCGGGACAGGGGGTATCCGGGGAGCTGTTTTTT. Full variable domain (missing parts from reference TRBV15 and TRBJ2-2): DAMVIQNPRYQVTQFGKPVTLSCSQTLNHNVMYWYQQKSSQAPKLLFHYYDKDFNNEADTPDNFQSRRPNTSFCFLDIRSPGLGDTAMYLCATSPGQGVSGELFFGEGSRLTVL.

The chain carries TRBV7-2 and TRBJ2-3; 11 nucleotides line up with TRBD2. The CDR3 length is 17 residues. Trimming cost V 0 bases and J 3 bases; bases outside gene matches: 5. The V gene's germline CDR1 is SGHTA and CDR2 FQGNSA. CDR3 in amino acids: CASSLAPPSGGTDTQYF. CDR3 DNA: TGTGCCAGCAGCTTAGCGCCCCCTAGCGGGGGGACAGATACGCAGTATTTT.